These T cell receptor beta chains were read from a single sample in a study of technical replicates of blood from four donors. Clones were sequenced by immunoSEQ multiplex PCR, and TCRdb holds only the in-frame ones, with some missing. Seen here are fewer than 75,000 clones, roughly 90% observed once, and the top ten hold approximately 4.4%. Sample: PBMCs. The source of these receptors is a human donor in good health. Some clones in this sample may be carry-over from other donors' samples. The CDR3 runs from the conserved cysteine through the conserved F or W. A D gene is named only where the DNA matches it firmly. The size field is filled for only some rows; it gives once, few, many or a size class.

CDR3nt: TGTGCCAGCAGCCAATTTACTAGCGGAGCAGATACGCAGTATTTT
CDR3aa: CASSQFTSGADTQYF
abundance: .
v_gene: TRBV14
d_gene: TRBD2
j_gene: TRBJ2-3

CDR3nt: TGTGCCAGCAGTTATACGCGGAGCACTGAAGCTTTCTTT
CDR3aa: CASSYTRSTEAFF
abundance: .
v_gene: TRBV6-5
d_gene: .
j_gene: TRBJ1-1

CDR3nt: TGTGCCATCAGTGTGGTGCTAGCGGGAGGGGGGGAATCCTACGAGCAGTACTTC
CDR3aa: CAISVVLAGGGESYEQYF
abundance: once
v_gene: TRBV10-3
d_gene: TRBD2
j_gene: TRBJ2-7

CDR3nt: TGTGCCTGGAGTGGGGGGGGCACGCAAGAGACCCAGTACTTC
CDR3aa: CAWSGGGTQETQYF
abundance: .
v_gene: TRBV30
d_gene: .
j_gene: TRBJ2-5

CDR3nt: TGCGCCAGCAGCCAAGATCGGGAGGGTAATGCCGAGCAGTACTTC
CDR3aa: CASSQDREGNAEQYF
abundance: .
v_gene: TRBV4-3
d_gene: TRBD2
j_gene: TRBJ2-7

CDR3nt: TGCAGTGCTACGGCCGGGGGGGAGCAGTTCTTC
CDR3aa: CSATAGGEQFF
abundance: .
v_gene: TRBV20-1
d_gene: TRBD2
j_gene: TRBJ2-1

CDR3nt: TGTGCCAGCAGTCGGACTAGGTCAGATACGCAGTATTTT
CDR3aa: CASSRTRSDTQYF
abundance: .
v_gene: TRBV6-5
d_gene: TRBD2
j_gene: TRBJ2-3

CDR3nt: TGTGCCATCAGCGGAGCCGGGACTACCGGGGGAGAGACCCAGTACTTC
CDR3aa: CAISGAGTTGGETQYF
abundance: .
v_gene: TRBV10-3
d_gene: TRBD2
j_gene: TRBJ2-5

CDR3nt: TGTGCCATCAGTGAGTCAGCAGGGCGGGGGATAAACACTGAAGCTTTCTTT
CDR3aa: CAISESAGRGINTEAFF
abundance: .
v_gene: TRBV10-3
d_gene: .
j_gene: TRBJ1-1

CDR3nt: TGTGCCAGCAGCCTAGGAGTCGGGGAGCTGTTTTTT
CDR3aa: CASSLGVGELFF
abundance: once
v_gene: TRBV7-9
d_gene: .
j_gene: TRBJ2-2

CDR3nt: TGTGCCAGCAGCTCCAGAGAGAGACAGGGGGCTGGCAATCAGCCCCAGCATTTT
CDR3aa: CASSSRERQGAGNQPQHF
abundance: .
v_gene: TRBV5-6
d_gene: TRBD1
j_gene: TRBJ1-5

CDR3nt: TGTGCCACCAGCAGAGAAGTGTCAGGGGGCGTCGCAGATACGCAGTATTTT
CDR3aa: CATSREVSGGVADTQYF
abundance: .
v_gene: TRBV15
d_gene: TRBD1
j_gene: TRBJ2-3

CDR3nt: TGCGCCAGCAGCCTGTCACATATTGGACAGAACCCCCAAGAGACCCAGTACTTC
CDR3aa: CASSLSHIGQNPQETQYF
abundance: .
v_gene: TRBV5-1
d_gene: .
j_gene: TRBJ2-5

CDR3nt: TGTGCCAGTAGTGCGTACCGGACAGGGAACACCATATATTTT
CDR3aa: CASSAYRTGNTIYF
abundance: .
v_gene: TRBV19
d_gene: TRBD1
j_gene: TRBJ1-3

CDR3nt: TGCGCCAGCAGCTTGGTACAGGGGGTCACCGGGGAGCTGTTTTTT
CDR3aa: CASSLVQGVTGELFF
abundance: .
v_gene: TRBV5-1
d_gene: TRBD1
j_gene: TRBJ2-2

CDR3nt: TGTGCCAGCAGTACCGCCCCCGGGGCTAACTATGGCTACACCTTC
CDR3aa: CASSTAPGANYGYTF
abundance: .
v_gene: TRBV2
d_gene: .
j_gene: TRBJ1-2

CDR3nt: TGTGCCAGCAGTTTAGCGGGCCCCAATCAGCCCCAGCATTTT
CDR3aa: CASSLAGPNQPQHF
abundance: .
v_gene: TRBV27
d_gene: .
j_gene: TRBJ1-5

CDR3nt: TGCAGTGCTATGGCGGGGGGTTGGTTCTTC
CDR3aa: CSAMAGGWFF
abundance: .
v_gene: TRBV20-1
d_gene: TRBD2
j_gene: TRBJ2-1

CDR3nt: TGTGCCAGCAGCCGACTACTAGCGGGAGTGACAGATACGCAGTATTTT
CDR3aa: CASSRLLAGVTDTQYF
abundance: .
v_gene: TRBV5-4
d_gene: TRBD2
j_gene: TRBJ2-3

CDR3nt: TGTGCCAGCAGTGAATGGCGGGCCACGGCCGGCGAGCAGTACTTC
CDR3aa: CASSEWRATAGEQYF
abundance: .
v_gene: TRBV6-1
d_gene: .
j_gene: TRBJ2-7

CDR3nt: TGTGCCAGCAGCTTACCAAGCGGGGGGCCTTACGAGCAGTACTTC
CDR3aa: CASSLPSGGPYEQYF
abundance: .
v_gene: TRBV7-2
d_gene: TRBD2
j_gene: TRBJ2-7

CDR3nt: TGTGCCAGCAGCTTAATGGGGGCCCCCTCCACAGATACGCAGTATTTT
CDR3aa: CASSLMGAPSTDTQYF
abundance: once
v_gene: TRBV7-2
d_gene: .
j_gene: TRBJ2-3

CDR3nt: TGTGCCAGCAGCTCCAATGCGGGGGGCAACCAAGAGACCCAGTACTTC
CDR3aa: CASSSNAGGNQETQYF
abundance: .
v_gene: TRBV7-2
d_gene: TRBD2
j_gene: TRBJ2-5

CDR3nt: TGTGCCAGTAGTATTGCGCAGGGTGTCAATGAAAAACTGTTTTTT
CDR3aa: CASSIAQGVNEKLFF
abundance: .
v_gene: TRBV19
d_gene: .
j_gene: TRBJ1-4

CDR3nt: TGTGCCAGCAGCACCGGAAGGCAGGGGGTAACTGAAGCTTTCTTT
CDR3aa: CASSTGRQGVTEAFF
abundance: .
v_gene: TRBV7-9
d_gene: TRBD1
j_gene: TRBJ1-1

CDR3nt: TGTGCCAGCAGCCTAGGGGGACAGGGAAGGAGCAAAAACATTCAGTACTTC
CDR3aa: CASSLGGQGRSKNIQYF
abundance: .
v_gene: TRBV14
d_gene: TRBD1
j_gene: TRBJ2-4

CDR3nt: TGTGCCAGCAGCCAAGCCCTAGCGGGAGGGCCGGGGACAGATACGCAGTATTTT
CDR3aa: CASSQALAGGPGTDTQYF
abundance: .
v_gene: TRBV4-2
d_gene: TRBD2
j_gene: TRBJ2-3

CDR3nt: TGTGCCAGCACCACGACTAGCGGGGTGTGGAAGCAGTACTTC
CDR3aa: CASTTTSGVWKQYF
abundance: few
v_gene: TRBV28
d_gene: TRBD2
j_gene: TRBJ2-7

CDR3nt: TGTGCCAGTAATCCGGACAGGGGGCTTAATGGCTATGGCTACACCTTC
CDR3aa: CASNPDRGLNGYGYTF
abundance: .
v_gene: TRBV19
d_gene: TRBD1
j_gene: TRBJ1-2

CDR3nt: TGTGCCAGCTCACCGGGAAGGGGTCTGCCCTACGAGCAGTACTTC
CDR3aa: CASSPGRGLPYEQYF
abundance: .
v_gene: TRBV18
d_gene: .
j_gene: TRBJ2-7

CDR3nt: TGTGCCACCAGCCTCGGGGGAACTAATGAAAAACTGTTTTTT
CDR3aa: CATSLGGTNEKLFF
abundance: .
v_gene: TRBV15
d_gene: .
j_gene: TRBJ1-4

CDR3nt: TGTGCCAGCAGCTGGGACAAGCGGAATTCACCCCTCCACTTT
CDR3aa: CASSWDKRNSPLHF
abundance: .
v_gene: TRBV7-9
d_gene: .
j_gene: TRBJ1-6

CDR3nt: TGTGCCATCAGTGAAGCCAACAGGGGGCGGGACGAGCAGTACTTC
CDR3aa: CAISEANRGRDEQYF
abundance: .
v_gene: TRBV10-3
d_gene: TRBD1
j_gene: TRBJ2-7

CDR3nt: TGTGCCAGCAGTTTCCGGGACAGGGGAAACACTGAAGCTTTCTTT
CDR3aa: CASSFRDRGNTEAFF
abundance: .
v_gene: TRBV6-5
d_gene: TRBD1
j_gene: TRBJ1-1

CDR3nt: TGTGCCAGCAGCTTAAGCGGGGGGGCCTCCTACAATGAGCAGTTCTTC
CDR3aa: CASSLSGGASYNEQFF
abundance: few
v_gene: TRBV11-2
d_gene: TRBD2
j_gene: TRBJ2-1

CDR3nt: TGTGCCAGCAGCGTGGGTGGAGGGTTCAATCAGCCCCAGCATTTT
CDR3aa: CASSVGGGFNQPQHF
abundance: .
v_gene: TRBV9
d_gene: .
j_gene: TRBJ1-5

CDR3nt: TGTGCCATCAGTGAGAGTCCCGGGACAGGGGGCTCCTATGGCTACACCTTC
CDR3aa: CAISESPGTGGSYGYTF
abundance: few
v_gene: TRBV10-3
d_gene: TRBD1
j_gene: TRBJ1-2

CDR3nt: TGTGCCAGTAGCATGGGAGAAGAGCTCTACGAGCAGTACTTC
CDR3aa: CASSMGEELYEQYF
abundance: .
v_gene: TRBV19
d_gene: .
j_gene: TRBJ2-7

CDR3nt: TGCAGCGTTGACAGGACACACTGCAATCGCCGAGGGCAGTACTTC
CDR3aa: CSVDRTHCNRRGQYF
abundance: .
v_gene: TRBV29-1
d_gene: .
j_gene: TRBJ2-7

CDR3nt: TGTGCCAGCAGCACGGGGGTGACAGAGACCCAGTACTTC
CDR3aa: CASSTGVTETQYF
abundance: .
v_gene: TRBV5-4
d_gene: .
j_gene: TRBJ2-5

CDR3nt: TGTGCCAGCAGCCAAGATCCACAGGGGCGTTCTGGCTACACCTTC
CDR3aa: CASSQDPQGRSGYTF
abundance: .
v_gene: TRBV4-2
d_gene: TRBD1
j_gene: TRBJ1-2

CDR3nt: TGTGCCAGCAGCCCAACGAGGGATACGCAGTATTTT
CDR3aa: CASSPTRDTQYF
abundance: .
v_gene: TRBV7-2
d_gene: .
j_gene: TRBJ2-3

CDR3nt: TGTGCCAGCAGCCAAGGACAGGGGGAACTGTCACCCCTCCACTTT
CDR3aa: CASSQGQGELSPLHF
abundance: .
v_gene: TRBV4-2
d_gene: TRBD1
j_gene: TRBJ1-6

CDR3nt: TGTGCCAGCAGTTCCTATTTTCCGGGGGGTCAGCCCCAGCATTTT
CDR3aa: CASSSYFPGGQPQHF
abundance: .
v_gene: TRBV7-2
d_gene: .
j_gene: TRBJ1-5

CDR3nt: TGTGCCAGCAGCTTTTCAGGGGGCTACGAGCAGTACTTC
CDR3aa: CASSFSGGYEQYF
abundance: .
v_gene: TRBV7-9
d_gene: TRBD1
j_gene: TRBJ2-7

CDR3nt: TGTGCCAGCAGTTTGGGTTTTAGCGAAAAACTGTTTTTT
CDR3aa: CASSLGFSEKLFF
abundance: .
v_gene: TRBV27
d_gene: .
j_gene: TRBJ1-4

CDR3nt: TGCAGCGTTTCCGGACAAGTTAGTCCCTACAATGAGCAGTTCTTC
CDR3aa: CSVSGQVSPYNEQFF
abundance: .
v_gene: TRBV29-1
d_gene: .
j_gene: TRBJ2-1